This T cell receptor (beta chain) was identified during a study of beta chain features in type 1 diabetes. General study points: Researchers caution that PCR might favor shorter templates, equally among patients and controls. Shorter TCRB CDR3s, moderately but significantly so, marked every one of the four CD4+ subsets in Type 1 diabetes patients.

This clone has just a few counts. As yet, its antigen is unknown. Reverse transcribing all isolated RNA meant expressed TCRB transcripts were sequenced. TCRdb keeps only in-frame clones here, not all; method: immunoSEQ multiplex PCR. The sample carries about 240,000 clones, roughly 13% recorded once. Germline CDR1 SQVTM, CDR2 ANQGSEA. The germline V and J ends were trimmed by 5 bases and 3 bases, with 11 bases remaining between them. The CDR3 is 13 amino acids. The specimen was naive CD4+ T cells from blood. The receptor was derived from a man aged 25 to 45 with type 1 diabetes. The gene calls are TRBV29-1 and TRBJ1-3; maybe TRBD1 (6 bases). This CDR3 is CSVSDRSGNTIYF. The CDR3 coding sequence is TGCAGCGTTTCGGACAGAAGTGGAAACACCATATATTTT.